This TCR beta chain is from a study of CD8 T cells in ankylosing spondylitis. CDR3 size: 14 residues. Trimming left V 6 bases short and J 4 bases short, with 13 bases between. Per germline, CDR1 DFQATT and CDR2 SNEGSKA (reference sequence). TCRdb called the 5' RACE reads again in MiXCR, with one record for every CDR3 protein. The profile shows about 540,000 distinct CDR3 sequences, roughly 13% of them singletons. The study's findings and limits: What seemed typical of ankylosing spondylitis blood was a TCR beta motif built from 7 or 8 highly homologous variants. Reported data indicate significant enrichment of disease-linked clones within matched ankylosing spondylitis synovial fluid.

This clonotype occurred a few times. Its antigen is not known. This clonotype was obtained from a male donor with ankylosing spondylitis. The chain carries TRBV20-1 and TRBJ2-6, with D tentatively TRBD1 or TRBD2 (5 bases each). The specimen was blood, either unsorted or a sorted T cell fraction (not recorded which). DNA for the CDR3: TGCAGTGCCGGGGCGCCTGGCGGGGCCAACGTCCTGACTTTC. This codes for CSAGAPGGANVLTF.